This entry lists 21 T cell receptor beta chains sequenced from one sample in a study of T cell responses to AZD1222 COVID-19 vaccine. Data came from immunoSEQ multiplex PCR; TCRdb stores just in-frame clones and leaves some out. This table holds some 120,000 clones, 93% found once. The sequenced sample was peripheral blood, obtained on day 0 of AZD1222 vaccination. These receptors were obtained from an adult in good health.

This chain connects TRBV27 to TRBJ1-1, with D possibly TRBD1 on 6 matching bases. Per the germline V gene, CDR1 is MNHEY and CDR2 is SMNVEV (reference sequence). This CDR3 region has 16 residues. V gave up 6 bases and J gave up 1 base, with 18 bases separating them. This chain's CDR3 is CASRPSRDTANTEAFF. CDR3 nucleotides: TGTGCCAGCAGGCCTTCCCGGGACACCGCGAACACTGAAGCTTTCTTT.

The chain is built from TRBV3-1 (or the pseudogene TRBV3-2) and TRBJ1-3; a possible D gene is TRBD1 (5 bases). The V end was cut by 5 bases, the J end by 4 bases, with 15 bases between. The CDR3 consists of 15 residues. Germline lookup yields CDR1 LGHDT and CDR2 YNNKEL (reference sequence). The CDR3: CASSLVGDAGNTIYF. The CDR3 DNA is TGTGCCAGCAGCTTAGTAGGGGATGCCGGAAACACCATATATTTT.

The chain links TRBV18 to TRBJ1-4, with D uncertain. The CDR3 has 15 residues. V lost 0 bases to trimming and J lost 0 bases, with 5 bases between them. Germline CDR1 and CDR2: KGHSH and LQKENI. The CDR3 protein is CASSPPGTTNEKLFF. CDR3 coding DNA: TGTGCCAGCTCACCACCGGGAACAACTAATGAAAAACTGTTTTTT.

This sequence joins TRBV6-5 and TRBJ2-1; either TRBD1 or TRBD2 may supply D (5 bases each). Per germline, CDR1 MNHEY and CDR2 SVGAGI. The CDR3 has 13 amino acids. With 0 bases removed from V and 8 bases from J, the gap between germline ends came to 8 bases. CDR3 protein: CASSYSRGYEQFF. The CDR3 bases are TGTGCCAGCAGTTACTCGAGGGGCTATGAGCAGTTCTTC.

The rearrangement joins TRBV18 to TRBJ1-1; D ambiguous. The CDR3 is made up of 12 amino acids. The ends were cut back, 4 bases at V and 7 bases at J, with 10 bases in the middle. Germline V CDR1 and CDR2: KGHSH, LQKENI. This CDR3 is CASSLMGSEAFF. The CDR3 region has the DNA TGTGCCAGCTCACTTATGGGCAGTGAAGCTTTCTTT.

The V gene is TRBV6-5, the J gene TRBJ1-2; no clear D gene. The CDR3 has 13 amino acids. Germline loops: CDR1 MNHEY, CDR2 SVGAGI. Between the trimmed V and J ends, which lost 2 bases and 5 bases, there was a span of 9 bases. This chain's CDR3 is CASSYTGMYGYTF. For the CDR3, the DNA is TGTGCCAGCAGTTACACCGGGATGTATGGCTACACCTTC.

V and J are TRBV29-1 and TRBJ1-2; 7 bases line up with TRBD1. V trimming: 4 bases; J trimming: 2 bases; junction bases outside the gene matches: 16. This CDR3 is 17 amino acids long. CDR1 and CDR2 (germline): SQVTM, ANQGSEA. For the CDR3, the DNA is TGCAGCGTTGGGGGAGGGGGACAGAGCCCGATCAACTATGGCTACACCTTC. This codes for CSVGGGGQSPINYGYTF.

V and J are TRBV15 and TRBJ1-5, with D unresolved. The CDR3 loop spans 13 amino acids. V lost 0 bases and J lost 7, with 7 bases in between. Germline values: CDR1 LNHNV, CDR2 YYDKDF (reference sequence). CDR3: CATSREGIQPQHF. CDR3 DNA sequence: TGTGCCACCAGCAGAGAGGGAATACAGCCCCAGCATTTT.

V and J are TRBV5-4 and TRBJ2-7; D possibly corresponds to TRBD1 (8 bases). Germline CDR1 SGHNT, CDR2 YYREEE (reference sequence). Trimming removed 10 bases at V and 0 bases at J, with 14 bases between. The CDR3 spans 13 residues. This chain's CDR3 is CAYRGGHSYEQYF. The CDR3 coding sequence is TGTGCCTACAGGGGGGGACACTCCTACGAGCAGTACTTC. Supplemented by reference TRBV5-4 and TRBJ2-7, the full variable domain reads ETGVTQSPTHLIKTRGQQVTLRCSSQSGHNTVSWYQQALGQGPQFIFQYYREEENGRGNFPPRFSGLQFPNYSSELNVNALELDDSALYLCAYRGGHSYEQYFGPGTRLTVT.

The chain carries TRBV12-3 or TRBV12-4 and TRBJ1-5, with a possible D match to TRBD1 (5 bases). The length of the CDR3 is 13 residues. Trimming stripped 2 bases from V and 7 bases from J, with 9 bases between. This CDR3 is CASSLWGNQPQHF. The CDR3 DNA sequence: TGTGCCAGCAGTTTATGGGGGAACCAGCCCCAGCATTTT.

J is TRBJ1-3 and V is TRBV6-1; perhaps TRBD1 as D (5 bases). This CDR3 has 12 amino acids. Trimming took 1 base from V and 8 from J, leaving 6 bases between them. CDR1 MNHNS and CDR2 SASEGT come from the germline V gene. The CDR3, as DNA: TGTGCCAGCAGTGAAGGACAGCACACCATATATTTT. Protein product: CASSEGQHTIYF.

The V call is TRBV19, the J call TRBJ1-4, with TRBD1 as a possible D gene (5 bases). The CDR3 spans 14 residues. Trimming removed 5 bases at V and 4 bases at J, with 11 bases between. Germline V CDR1 and CDR2: LNHDA, SQIVND (reference sequence). The CDR3 region is CASSSGLSNEKLFF. DNA for the CDR3: TGTGCCAGTAGTTCGGGACTCAGTAATGAAAAACTGTTTTTT.

This chain connects TRBV18 to TRBJ1-3; D unclear. Trimming shortened V by 6 bases and J by 0 bases, and 15 bases separated the two germline ends. The CDR3 covers 16 residues. Per the germline V gene, CDR1 is KGHSH and CDR2 is LQKENI. The CDR3 loop reads CASSPDDAYSGNTIYF. CDR3 DNA sequence: TGTGCCAGCTCCCCTGATGACGCGTACTCTGGAAACACCATATATTTT. Supplemented by reference TRBV18 and TRBJ1-3, the full variable domain reads NAGVMQNPRHLVRRRGQEARLRCSPMKGHSHVYWYRQLPEEGLKFMVYLQKENIIDESGMPKERFSAEFPKEGPSILRIQQVVRGDSAAYFCASSPDDAYSGNTIYFGEGSWLTVV.

This chain uses TRBV18 with TRBJ2-2; 8 nucleotides agree with TRBD1. The CDR3 loop spans 15 amino acids. Trimming removed 2 bases from V and 4 bases from J; junction bases left unmatched: 3. Germline CDR1 reads KGHSH; CDR2 reads LQKENI. The CDR3 DNA sequence: TGTGCCAGCTCACCAAGGACAGGGACCACCGGGGAGCTGTTTTTT. It encodes CASSPRTGTTGELFF.

The chain is built from TRBV6-5 and TRBJ1-2; tentatively, D is TRBD1 (5 bases). The V gene lost 0 bases and the J gene lost 4 bases, with 6 bases spanning the gap. Germline CDR1 is MNHEY and CDR2 is SVGAGI. This CDR3 is built from 13 residues. CDR3 DNA: TGTGCCAGCAGTTACTCAAGGGGCTATGGCTACACCTTC. Translating gives CASSYSRGYGYTF.

The chain employs TRBV19 and TRBJ2-7; D unresolved. V gave up 7 bases and J gave up 3 bases, with 16 bases separating them. Germline CDR1 reads LNHDA; CDR2 reads SQIVND (reference sequence). The CDR3 spans 14 residues. The CDR3 loop reads CASTPSTPGYEQYF. The CDR3 DNA reads as TGTGCCAGTACCCCATCGACACCCGGCTACGAGCAGTACTTC.

The chain recombines TRBV18 with TRBJ1-2, with 8 bases identical to TRBD1. The CDR3 sequence is 13 residues long. V lost 6 bases and J lost 6; bases outside the gene matches: 6. Germline loops: CDR1 KGHSH, CDR2 LQKENI. The chain's CDR3 is CASSNPRGHGYTF. DNA of the CDR3: TGTGCCAGCTCCAACCCCAGGGGGCATGGCTACACCTTC.

J is TRBJ2-1 and V is TRBV30; D remains unclear. CDR1 and CDR2 from the germline V gene are GTSNPN and SVGIG (reference sequence). CDR3 length: 10 residues. V gave up 3 bases and J gave up 6 bases, with 3 bases separating them. CDR3 protein: CAWSGNEQFF. The CDR3 DNA reads TGTGCCTGGAGCGGCAATGAGCAGTTCTTC.

The chain joins TRBV18 to TRBJ2-3; no definite D call. The CDR3 is made up of 15 amino acids. Germline lookup yields CDR1 KGHSH and CDR2 LQKENI. The ends were cut back, 0 bases at V and 2 bases at J, with 9 bases in the middle. DNA for the CDR3: TGTGCCAGCTCACCACCGAGGCAATTCACAGATACGCAGTATTTT. Encoded protein: CASSPPRQFTDTQYF. Looking up the rest from reference TRBV18 and TRBJ2-3 gives the full variable domain: NAGVMQNPRHLVRRRGQEARLRCSPMKGHSHVYWYRQLPEEGLKFMVYLQKENIIDESGMPKERFSAEFPKEGPSILRIQQVVRGDSAAYFCASSPPRQFTDTQYFGPGTRLTVL.

The chain uses TRBV7-2 and TRBJ1-1; 9 positions agree with TRBD1. V was pared by 1 base and J by 12 bases, with 6 bases of the junction left unmatched. The CDR3 totals 13 residues. The V gene's germline CDR1 is SGHTA and CDR2 FQGNSA. CDR3 in amino acids: CASSLGGTGKTFF. In DNA form, the CDR3 reads TGTGCCAGCAGCTTAGGAGGGACAGGGAAAACTTTCTTT. The full variable domain, in which reference TRBV7-2 and TRBJ1-1 provide the parts outside the CDR3, is GAGVSQSPSNKVTEKGKDVELRCDPISGHTALYWYRQSLGQGLEFLIYFQGNSAPDKSGLPSDRFSAERTGGSVSTLTIQRTQQEDSAVYLCASSLGGTGKTFFGQGTRLTVV.

The CDR3 loop is CSVGWGTGELFF. CDR3 coding DNA: TGCAGCGTTGGCTGGGGCACCGGGGAGCTGTTTTTT. The J gene is TRBJ2-2, the V gene TRBV29-1; D is ambiguous. The germline V gene encodes CDR1 SQVTM and CDR2 ANQGSEA. The V gene lost 4 bases and the J gene lost 4 bases, with 7 bases spanning the gap. There are 12 residues in the CDR3.